Here is one T cell receptor beta chain with its context. The antigen is not known. This CDR3 has 16 amino acids. Germline CDR1 reads SGHTA; CDR2 reads FQGNSA. V lost 3 bases and J 4 bases, leaving 18 bases between the germline ends. This sample is part of a study of graft-versus-host responses after intestinal transplantation. The overall study: Grafts that recipients had were multivisceral, liver-intestinal, or isolated intestinal transplants. The recipients all started with anti-thymocyte globulin induction and then took tacrolimus and steroids for 2 to 4 years.

Some clones are missing from TCRdb's copy, which holds only in-frame ones; the method was immunoSEQ multiplex PCR. Here the sample spans 11,000 to 15,000 clones, around 94% being singletons. Study-level points and caveats: Detection of GvH clones occurred in recipient marrow, and some had their first appearance in ileum or blood. Some patients had graft-donor T cell macrochimerism. In their allografts, the ratios of graft-versus-host to host-versus-graft T cell clones were high.

The chain combines TRBV7-2 with TRBJ2-5, with D tentatively TRBD2 (6 bases). The clonotype comes from a human patient who received an intestinal transplant, so some T cells may come from the graft donor. Specimen: PBMCs, collected 9 days after transplant. Here the CDR3 DNA reads TGTGCCAGCAGCTTGGCGGGAATAGGGTTAGGAGAGACCCAGTACTTC. Its translation is CASSLAGIGLGETQYF.